This record looks at one T cell receptor (beta chain) sequence and its context. This sample was taken from a study of blood T cell repertoires in COVID-19. Looking at the study overall: COVID-19 samples collected from the United States, Italy and Spain covered acute and convalescent phases. T cells, B-cell-depleted T cells, or PBMCs provided the cDNA or gDNA that served as material.

This CDR3 has 15 amino acids. The V end was cut by 1 base, the J end by 0 bases, with 9 bases between. Per the germline V gene, CDR1 is SEHNR and CDR2 is FQNEAQ (reference sequence). As handled by the study authors: Using reference gene primer amplification, nucleated cell counts were estimated. Profiling relied on immunoSEQ multiplex PCR, and the TCRdb table lists in-frame clones only, not all of them. V and J calls and clone size are those listed in that table; D and trimming were worked out from the DNA. Counted here are roughly 95,000 clones, 82% occurring once; the ten biggest clones make up 15% to 20%.

The genes are TRBV7-9 and TRBJ1-1; no clear D. The sequence came from a man older than 75 with acute or convalescent COVID-19. Sequencing was done on a sample of peripheral blood. The CDR3, as DNA: TGTGCCAGCAGCTTAGTGGCAGGTTTGAACACTGAAGCTTTCTTT. It codes for CASSLVAGLNTEAFF.